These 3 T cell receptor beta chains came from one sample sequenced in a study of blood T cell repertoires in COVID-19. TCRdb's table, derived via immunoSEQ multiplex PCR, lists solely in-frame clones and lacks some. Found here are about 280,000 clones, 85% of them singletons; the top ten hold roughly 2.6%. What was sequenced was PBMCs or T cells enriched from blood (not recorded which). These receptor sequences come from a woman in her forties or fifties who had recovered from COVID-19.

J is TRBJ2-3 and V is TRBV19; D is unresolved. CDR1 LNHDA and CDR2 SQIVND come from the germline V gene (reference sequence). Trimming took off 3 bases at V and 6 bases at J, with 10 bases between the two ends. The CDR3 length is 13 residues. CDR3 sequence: CASSMSLMDTQYF. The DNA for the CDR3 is TGTGCCAGTAGTATGAGTCTGATGGATACGCAGTATTTT.

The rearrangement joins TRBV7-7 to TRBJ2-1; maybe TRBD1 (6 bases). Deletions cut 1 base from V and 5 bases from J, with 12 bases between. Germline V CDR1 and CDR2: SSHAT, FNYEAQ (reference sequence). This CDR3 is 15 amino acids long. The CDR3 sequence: CASSLVGDTNNEQFF. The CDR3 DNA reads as TGTGCCAGCAGCTTAGTTGGGGACACCAACAATGAGCAGTTCTTC.

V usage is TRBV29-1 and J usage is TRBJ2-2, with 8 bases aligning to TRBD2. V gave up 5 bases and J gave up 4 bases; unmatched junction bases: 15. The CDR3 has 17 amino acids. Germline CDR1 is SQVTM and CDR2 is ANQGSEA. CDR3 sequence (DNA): TGCAGCGTTCGGGGGGGGATCGGGACCCTCAGCACCGGGGAGCTGTTTTTT. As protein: CSVRGGIGTLSTGELFF.